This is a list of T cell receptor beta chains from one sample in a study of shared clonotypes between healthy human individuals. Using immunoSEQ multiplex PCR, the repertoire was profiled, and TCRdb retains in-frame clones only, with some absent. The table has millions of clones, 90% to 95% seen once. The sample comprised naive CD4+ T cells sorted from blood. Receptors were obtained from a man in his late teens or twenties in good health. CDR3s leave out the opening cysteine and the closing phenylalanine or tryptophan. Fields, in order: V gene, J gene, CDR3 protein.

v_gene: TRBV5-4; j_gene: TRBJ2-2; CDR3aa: ASSLAGTSRTGELF
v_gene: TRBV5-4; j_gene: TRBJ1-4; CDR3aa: ASSSGGLAANEKLF
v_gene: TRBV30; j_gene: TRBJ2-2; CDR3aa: AYLQSGELF
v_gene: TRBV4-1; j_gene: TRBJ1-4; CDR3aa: ASSRETTRATNEKLF
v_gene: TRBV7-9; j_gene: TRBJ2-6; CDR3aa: ASSLGGTILGGANVLT
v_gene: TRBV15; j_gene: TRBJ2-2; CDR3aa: ATSRAGGWDTGELF
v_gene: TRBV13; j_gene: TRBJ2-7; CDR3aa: ASSLGPPAEQY
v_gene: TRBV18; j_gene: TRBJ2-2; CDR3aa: ASLSLSGAGELF
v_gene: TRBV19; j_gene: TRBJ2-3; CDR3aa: ASSIRIDPLSTDTQY
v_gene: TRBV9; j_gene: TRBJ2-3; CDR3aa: ASSVTGGGANTDTQY
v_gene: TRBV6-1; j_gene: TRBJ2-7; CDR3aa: ASSEGDRAYEQY
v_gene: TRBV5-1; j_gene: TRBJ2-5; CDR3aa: ASSSADEETQY
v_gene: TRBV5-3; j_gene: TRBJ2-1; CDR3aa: ARSLGSGRYNYEQF
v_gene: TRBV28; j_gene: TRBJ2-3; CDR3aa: ASSPLVGGPPGTDTQY
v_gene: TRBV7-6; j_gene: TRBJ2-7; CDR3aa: ASSGGTGYSGEQY
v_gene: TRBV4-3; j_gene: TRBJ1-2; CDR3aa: ASSQESSSQGPGYLGYT
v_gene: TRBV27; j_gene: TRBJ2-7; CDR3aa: ASSLHLTAYEQY
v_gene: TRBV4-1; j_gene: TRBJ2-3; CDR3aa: ASSNDTDTQY
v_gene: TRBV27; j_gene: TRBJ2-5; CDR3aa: ASSLYPVQETQY
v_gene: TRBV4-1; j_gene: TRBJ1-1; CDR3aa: ASSQVWNTEAF
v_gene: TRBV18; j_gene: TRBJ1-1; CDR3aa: ASSSETGGTEAF
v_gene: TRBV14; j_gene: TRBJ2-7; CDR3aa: ASSPLGQGVPYEQY
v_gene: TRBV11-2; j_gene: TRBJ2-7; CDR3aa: ASSLGGSDTYEQY
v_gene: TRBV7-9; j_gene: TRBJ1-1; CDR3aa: ASSLVLRQGKTEAF
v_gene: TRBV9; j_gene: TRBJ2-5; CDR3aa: ASSPRLAGGQETQY
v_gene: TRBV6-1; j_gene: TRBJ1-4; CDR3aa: ASRRQGAEKLF
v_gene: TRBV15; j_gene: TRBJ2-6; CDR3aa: ATSRGDLSGANVLT
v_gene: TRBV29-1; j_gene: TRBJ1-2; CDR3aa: SVEDSRGYT
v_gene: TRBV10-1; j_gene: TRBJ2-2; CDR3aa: ASSGQGMVGTGELF
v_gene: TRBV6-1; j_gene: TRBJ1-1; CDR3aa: ASSEGRTEAF
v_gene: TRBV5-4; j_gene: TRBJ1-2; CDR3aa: ASSLSGAGYGYT